Shown below are 14 T cell receptor beta chains from a single sample sequenced in a study of blood T cell repertoires in COVID-19. Assay: immunoSEQ multiplex PCR; the TCRdb copy retains only in-frame clones and omits some. The sample lists roughly 120,000 clones; roughly 90% were seen once. The sequencing input was peripheral blood. Receptors originate from a man between 50 and 59 years old with active COVID-19.

The chain joins TRBV5-1 to TRBJ1-1; 10 bases fit TRBD1. Germline CDR1 reads SGHRS; CDR2 reads YFSETQ. Trimming took 4 bases from V and 1 from J; bases not matched to a gene: 4. The CDR3 extends over 15 amino acids. The CDR3 bases are TGCGCCAGCAGCGAGGGACAGGGGAGGAACACTGAAGCTTTCTTT. The encoded protein is CASSEGQGRNTEAFF.

V and J are TRBV6-1 and TRBJ1-5; D remains unclear. Looked up from germline, CDR1 is MNHNS and CDR2 is SASEGT. V lost 4 bases to trimming and J lost 6 bases, with 19 bases between them. The CDR3 extends over 16 amino acids. CDR3 in amino acids: CASSAMGGPPRQPQHF. The CDR3 DNA is TGTGCCAGCAGTGCCATGGGTGGGCCCCCGCGTCAGCCCCAGCATTTT.

The chain has TRBV7-9 and TRBJ2-7; 7 bases match TRBD2. The CDR3 consists of 15 residues. Looked up from germline, CDR1 is SEHNR and CDR2 is FQNEAQ (reference sequence). V trimming: 5 bases; J trimming: 0 bases; junction bases outside the gene matches: 7. The CDR3: CASSVGGTDSYEQYF. Here the CDR3 DNA reads TGTGCCAGCAGCGTCGGGGGGACGGACTCCTACGAGCAGTACTTC.

This clone was seen more than once but under ten times. J is TRBJ2-3 and V is TRBV4-2; TRBD2 matches 15 bases. V trimming: 4 bases; J trimming: 4 bases; junction bases outside the gene matches: 6. Germline CDR1 is LGHNA and CDR2 is YNFKEQ. CDR3 length: 17 amino acids. In DNA form, the CDR3 reads TGTGCCAGCAGCCCGCGGACTAGCGGGGGGGCATCAGATACGCAGTATTTT. As protein: CASSPRTSGGASDTQYF.

The CDR3 loop is CASSEAHRGSYEQYV. DNA for the CDR3: TGTGCCAGCAGTGAAGCGCATCGCGGCTCCTACGAGCAGTACGTC. The chain combines TRBV6-1 with TRBJ2-7; D gene unclear. Trimming took off 0 bases at V and 0 bases at J, with 9 bases between the two ends. CDR3 length: 15 amino acids. The V gene's germline CDR1 is MNHNS and CDR2 SASEGT.

The V call is TRBV7-9, the J call TRBJ2-1, with 10 bases that match TRBD1. J gave up 5 bases and V 1 base, and 8 bases lay outside the gene matches. Per germline, CDR1 SEHNR and CDR2 FQNEAQ (reference sequence). The CDR3 has 17 amino acids. CDR3 sequence: CASSLGPGTGVNNEQFF. The DNA for the CDR3 is TGTGCCAGCAGCTTAGGGCCCGGGACAGGGGTAAACAATGAGCAGTTCTTC.

The chain couples TRBV11-2 to TRBJ1-2; perhaps TRBD1 as D (6 bases). There are 14 residues in the CDR3. V was trimmed by 5 bases and J by 4 bases, leaving 14 bases between them. CDR1 SGHAT and CDR2 FQNNGV come from the germline V gene. Here the CDR3 reads CASSANRAGYGYTF. In nucleotides, the CDR3 is TGTGCCAGCAGCGCAAACAGGGCTGGCTATGGCTACACCTTC. Based on the CDR3 plus reference TRBV11-2 and TRBJ1-2, the full variable domain is EAGVAQSPRYKIIEKRQSVAFWCNPISGHATLYWYQQILGQGPKLLIQFQNNGVVDDSQLPKDRFSAERLKGVDSTLKIQPAKLEDSAVYLCASSANRAGYGYTFGSGTRLTVV.

This chain links TRBV7-9 with TRBJ2-1; possibly TRBD2 for D (6 bases). The V end lost 1 base, the J end lost 8 bases, and 15 bases lay between the germline ends. This CDR3 region has 15 residues. From germline, CDR1 is SEHNR and CDR2 FQNEAQ (reference sequence). CDR3 sequence: CASSLGSGARDEQFF. The CDR3, as DNA: TGTGCCAGCAGCTTAGGTTCGGGAGCGCGCGATGAGCAGTTCTTC. The complete variable domain, with remaining parts taken from reference TRBV7-9 and TRBJ2-1, reads DTGVSQNPRHKITKRGQNVTFRCDPISEHNRLYWYRQTLGQGPEFLTYFQNEAQLEKSRLLSDRFSAERPKGSFSTLEIQRTEQGDSAMYLCASSLGSGARDEQFFGPGTRLTVL.

The J gene is TRBJ2-1, the V gene TRBV11-2; D is possibly TRBD2 (7 bases). The germline V gene encodes CDR1 SGHAT and CDR2 FQNNGV. Trimming left V 2 bases short and J 8 bases short, with 16 bases between. This CDR3 region has 15 residues. CDR3 bases: TGTGCCAGCAGCTTAAAGGTGGGGGGGCCCTATGAGCAGTTCTTC. As protein: CASSLKVGGPYEQFF.

This clone was seen only a few times. The rearrangement links TRBV28 to TRBJ1-2, with TRBD1 identical over 9 bases. Germline V lookup: CDR1 MDHEN, CDR2 SYDVKM. V dropped 5 bases and J dropped 8; count of bases not matched to a gene: 15. The CDR3 contains 16 residues. The CDR3 region has the DNA TGTGCCAGCAGTCCTACTCTGGGACAGGGTATTTCGGGCTACACCTTC. It is translated as CASSPTLGQGISGYTF.

A single count supports this clone. The chain couples TRBV5-6 to TRBJ1-4; D uncertain. Germline lookup yields CDR1 SGHDT and CDR2 YYEEEE. This CDR3 contains 15 residues. V lost 0 bases and J 0 bases, leaving 6 bases between the germline ends. The CDR3 protein is CASSLDMATNEKLFF. CDR3 nucleotides: TGTGCCAGCAGCTTGGACATGGCAACTAATGAAAAACTGTTTTTT.

The table lists this clone with a few counts. Sequence at one end of the junction differs from germline and may be a read error. This chain joins TRBV7-9 and TRBJ2-7; 8 bases fit TRBD1. Germline V gene sequence: CDR1 SEHNR, CDR2 FQNEAQ (reference sequence). The CDR3 sequence is 14 residues long. Here the CDR3 reads CASSLGRDRPRGAF. The CDR3 coding sequence is TGTGCCAGCAGCTTAGGCCGGGACAGGCCACGAGGGGCCTTC.

The V and J genes are TRBV9 and TRBJ1-6, with D possibly being TRBD1 (5 bases). CDR1 and CDR2 from the germline V gene are SGDLS and YYNGEE. V was clipped by 2 bases and J by 8 bases, with 11 bases between them. The CDR3 loop spans 14 amino acids. In DNA, the CDR3 is TGTGCCAGCAGCGTTTTAGGGGAAGATTCACCCCTCCACTTT. Its protein is CASSVLGEDSPLHF.

The chain joins TRBV7-8 to TRBJ2-7; 8 bases fit TRBD2. The V segment lost 5 bases and the J segment 5 bases; nucleotides outside the gene matches: 11. Germline loops: CDR1 SGHVS, CDR2 FQNEAQ. This CDR3 has 15 amino acids. The CDR3 DNA reads as TGTGCCAGCAGCATACAAGAGCGGGAGTGGCACGAGCAGTACGTC. Protein: CASSIQEREWHEQYV.